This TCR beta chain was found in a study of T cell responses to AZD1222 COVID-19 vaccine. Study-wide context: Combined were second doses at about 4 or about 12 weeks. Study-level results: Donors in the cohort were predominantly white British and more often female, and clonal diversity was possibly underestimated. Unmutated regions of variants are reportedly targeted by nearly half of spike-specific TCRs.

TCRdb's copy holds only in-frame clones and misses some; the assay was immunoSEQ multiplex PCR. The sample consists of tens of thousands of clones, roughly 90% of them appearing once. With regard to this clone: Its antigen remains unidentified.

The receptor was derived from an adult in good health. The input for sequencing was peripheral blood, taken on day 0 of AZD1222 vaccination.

The DNA of the CDR3 is TGTGCCACCAGTGATTTGCGGGCAGATACGCAGTATTTT. Translation gives CATSDLRADTQYF. This chain joins TRBV24-1 and TRBJ2-3; no firm D call. CDR3 length: 13 amino acids. CDR1 is KGHDR, CDR2 SFDVKD, per germline. Trimming pared 0 bases from V and 4 bases from J, leaving 4 bases between.